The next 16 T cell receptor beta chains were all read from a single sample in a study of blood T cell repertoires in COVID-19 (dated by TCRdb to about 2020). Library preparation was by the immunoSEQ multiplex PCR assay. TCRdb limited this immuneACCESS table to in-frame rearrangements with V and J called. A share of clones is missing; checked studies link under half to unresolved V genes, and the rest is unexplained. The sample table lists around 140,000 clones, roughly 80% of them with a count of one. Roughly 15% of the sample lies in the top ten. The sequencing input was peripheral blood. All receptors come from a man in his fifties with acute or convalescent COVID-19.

CDR3: CASSLPVQGQGYTF. The CDR3 DNA follows: TGTGCCAGCAGTTTGCCCGTCCAGGGACAGGGCTACACCTTC. The V gene is TRBV28, the J gene TRBJ1-2; 7 bases align to TRBD1. Germline V gene sequence: CDR1 MDHEN, CDR2 SYDVKM. V trimming: 3 bases; J trimming: 8 bases; junction bases outside the gene matches: 9. This CDR3 spans 14 amino acids.

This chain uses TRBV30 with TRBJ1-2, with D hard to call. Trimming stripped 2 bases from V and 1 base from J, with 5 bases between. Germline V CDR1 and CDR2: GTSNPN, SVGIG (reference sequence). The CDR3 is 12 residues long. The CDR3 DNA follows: TGTGCCTGGAGTCGGGATAACTATGGCTACACCTTC. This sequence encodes CAWSRDNYGYTF.

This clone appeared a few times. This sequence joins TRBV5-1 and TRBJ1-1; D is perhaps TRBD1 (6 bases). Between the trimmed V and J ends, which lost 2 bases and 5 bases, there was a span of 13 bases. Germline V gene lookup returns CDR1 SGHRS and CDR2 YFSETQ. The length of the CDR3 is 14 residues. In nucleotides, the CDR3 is TGCGCCAGCAGCTTTCGAACCCAGGGGACTGAAGCTTTCTTT. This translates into CASSFRTQGTEAFF.

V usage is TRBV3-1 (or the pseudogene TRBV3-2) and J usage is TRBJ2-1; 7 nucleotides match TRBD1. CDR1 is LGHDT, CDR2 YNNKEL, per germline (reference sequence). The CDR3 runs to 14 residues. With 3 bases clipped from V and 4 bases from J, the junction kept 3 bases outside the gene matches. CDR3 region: CASSHGTVYNEQFF. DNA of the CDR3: TGTGCCAGCAGCCACGGGACAGTATACAATGAGCAGTTCTTC.

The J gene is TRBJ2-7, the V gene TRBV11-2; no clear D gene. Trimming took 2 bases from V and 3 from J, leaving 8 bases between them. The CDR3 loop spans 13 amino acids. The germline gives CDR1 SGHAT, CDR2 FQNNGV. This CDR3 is CASSLKTGYEQYV. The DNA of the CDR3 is TGTGCCAGCAGCTTAAAGACGGGCTACGAGCAGTACGTC.

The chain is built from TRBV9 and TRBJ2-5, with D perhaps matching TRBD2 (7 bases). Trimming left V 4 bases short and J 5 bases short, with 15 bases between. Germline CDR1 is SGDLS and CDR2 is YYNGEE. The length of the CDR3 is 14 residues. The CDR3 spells CASSKRGGSETQYF. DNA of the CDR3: TGTGCCAGCAGCAAAAGGGGGGGTAGTGAGACCCAGTACTTC.

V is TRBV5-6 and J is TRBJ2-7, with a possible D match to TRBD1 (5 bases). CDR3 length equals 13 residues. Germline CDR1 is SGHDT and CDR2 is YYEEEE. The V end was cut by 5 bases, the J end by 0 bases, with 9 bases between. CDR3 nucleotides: TGTGCCAGCAGGTCCCAGGGCTCCTACGAGCAGTACGTC. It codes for CASRSQGSYEQYV.

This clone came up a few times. Here the CDR3 reads CASSGLTTFTGELFF. CDR3 nucleotide sequence: TGCGCCAGCAGTGGCCTTACTACGTTCACCGGGGAGCTGTTTTTT. The chain joins TRBV10-2 to TRBJ2-2, with D unclear. The CDR3 has 15 amino acids. V lost 4 bases to trimming and J lost 4 bases, with 13 bases between them. Per the germline V gene, CDR1 is WSHSY and CDR2 is SAAADI.

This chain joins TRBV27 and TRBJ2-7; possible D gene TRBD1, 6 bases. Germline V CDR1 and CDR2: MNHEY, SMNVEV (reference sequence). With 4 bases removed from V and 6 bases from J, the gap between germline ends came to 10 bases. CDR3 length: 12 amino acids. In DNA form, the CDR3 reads TGTGCCAGCAGTTCCGGGACACCCGAGCAGTACGTC. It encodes CASSSGTPEQYV.

CDR3 protein: CASSLSGRTEAFF. DNA of the CDR3: TGTGCCAGCAGTCTCTCGGGTAGAACTGAAGCTTTCTTT. The chain joins TRBV6-4 to TRBJ1-1, with unresolved D. This CDR3 comprises 13 residues. The germline V gene has CDR1 MRHNA and CDR2 SNTAGT. V dropped 5 bases and J dropped 5 bases, with 12 bases sitting between them.

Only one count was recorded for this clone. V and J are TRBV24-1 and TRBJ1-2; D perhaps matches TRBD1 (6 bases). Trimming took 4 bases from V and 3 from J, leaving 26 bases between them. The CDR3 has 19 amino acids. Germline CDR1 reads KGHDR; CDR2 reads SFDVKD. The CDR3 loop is CATSDTPDRQVRGYYGYTF. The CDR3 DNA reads TGTGCCACCAGTGACACCCCCGACCGACAGGTGAGGGGTTACTATGGCTACACCTTC.

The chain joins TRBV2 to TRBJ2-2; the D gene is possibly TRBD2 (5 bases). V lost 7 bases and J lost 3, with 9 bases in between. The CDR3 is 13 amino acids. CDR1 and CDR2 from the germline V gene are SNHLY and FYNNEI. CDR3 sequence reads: CASTGLDTGELFF. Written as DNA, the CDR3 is TGTGCCAGCACGGGGTTGGACACCGGGGAGCTGTTTTTT.

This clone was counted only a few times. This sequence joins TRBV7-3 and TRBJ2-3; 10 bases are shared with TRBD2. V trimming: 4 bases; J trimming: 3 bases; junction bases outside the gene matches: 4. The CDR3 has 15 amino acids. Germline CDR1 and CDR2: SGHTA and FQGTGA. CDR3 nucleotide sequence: TGTGCCAGCAGCTCTAGCGGGGGAAGAACAGATACGCAGTATTTT. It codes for CASSSSGGRTDTQYF.

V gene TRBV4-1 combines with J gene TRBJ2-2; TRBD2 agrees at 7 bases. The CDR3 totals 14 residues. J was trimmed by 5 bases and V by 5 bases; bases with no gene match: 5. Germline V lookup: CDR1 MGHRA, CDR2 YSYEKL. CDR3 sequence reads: CASSAAGGTGELFF. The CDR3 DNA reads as TGCGCCAGCAGCGCGGCCGGGGGGACCGGGGAGCTGTTTTTT.

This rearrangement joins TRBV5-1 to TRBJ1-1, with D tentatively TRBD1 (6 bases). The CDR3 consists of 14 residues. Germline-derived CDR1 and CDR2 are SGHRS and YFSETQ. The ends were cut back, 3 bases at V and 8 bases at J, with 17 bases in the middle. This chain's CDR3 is CASSYSTGSWEAFF. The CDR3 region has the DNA TGCGCCAGCAGCTATTCTACAGGGTCGTGGGAAGCTTTCTTT. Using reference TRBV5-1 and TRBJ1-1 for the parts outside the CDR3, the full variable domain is KAGVTQTPRYLIKTRGQQVTLSCSPISGHRSVSWYQQTPGQGLQFLFEYFSETQRNKGNFPGRFSGRQFSNSRSEMNVSTLELGDSALYLCASSYSTGSWEAFFGQGTRLTVV.

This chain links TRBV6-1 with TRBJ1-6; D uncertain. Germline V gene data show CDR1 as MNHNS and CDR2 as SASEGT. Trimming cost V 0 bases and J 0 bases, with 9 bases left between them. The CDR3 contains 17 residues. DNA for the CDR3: TGTGCCAGCAGTGAAGCTGGCACTAGCTCCTATAATTCACCCCTCCACTTT. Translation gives CASSEAGTSSYNSPLHF.